A selection of T cell receptor beta chains follows, all from one sample in a study of early T cells in non-severe SARS-CoV-2 infection. Using its own MiXCR run on the 5' RACE reads, TCRdb lists one record per CDR3 protein. The table records roughly 90,000 distinct CDR3 sequences, over 11% of them present only once. Sample: whole blood. The receptor set was obtained from an adult who was a healthcare worker with PCR-confirmed SARS-CoV-2 infection or an uninfected control (not recorded which). The conserved cysteine and the conserved F or W are not part of the CDR3 here.

V	J	CDR3
TRBV29-1	TRBJ2-7	SVEGGRGEQY
TRBV9	TRBJ1-2	VSTVTGANYGYT
TRBV7-6	TRBJ2-3	ASSSRVSRTDTQY
TRBV20-1	TRBJ1-2	SARGQYDYT
TRBV5-1	TRBJ2-1	ASGRLAGGEEQF
TRBV7-2	TRBJ2-1	ASSLLAGAQF
TRBV7-8	TRBJ2-3	ASSLLPLGEVTDTQY
TRBV7-9	TRBJ2-1	ASSLTGEQF
TRBV7-6	TRBJ1-2	ASGVGYGYT
TRBV29-1	TRBJ1-1	SVGQMNTEAF
TRBV2	TRBJ2-1	ASSEGGGSYNEQF
TRBV14	TRBJ2-1	ASSQAGLALTGQF
TRBV7-9	TRBJ2-5	ASSLGWDKQETQY
TRBV7-9	TRBJ2-6	ASSLAGSGANVLT
TRBV29-1	TRBJ1-5	SVSDRSNQPQH
TRBV4-2	TRBJ2-5	ASSLREGPETQY
TRBV5-1	TRBJ1-2	ASSGTVHYGYT
TRBV3-1	TRBJ2-1	ASSQVSQGNEQF
TRBV27	TRBJ1-1	ASRMTGFGTEAF
TRBV12-3/TRBV12-4	TRBJ2-3	ASSRGQGRPDTQY
TRBV30	TRBJ2-5	AYQIGGGQETQY
TRBV6-5	TRBJ2-3	ASSSGGGVQY
TRBV25-1	TRBJ1-1	ASSLPGHRMSEAF
TRBV18	TRBJ1-1	ASSATGGTEAF
TRBV6-6	TRBJ2-7	ASSYSQRYEQY
TRBV5-1	TRBJ2-7	ASSLEGNEQY